These 20 T cell receptor beta chains were sequenced from one sample in a study of human T cells and chemical hapten exposure. Via MiXCR, TCRdb re-called the RACE reads, giving one row per CDR3 protein. The data contain around 99,000 distinct CDR3 sequences, approximately 9.9% of them singletons. Time point reported: patch test 2, 6 weeks after DPC sensitization. Treatment denoted: therapeutic diphenylcyclopropenone sensitization with weekly scalp DPC. Sequences were derived from whole blood, sampled in connection with sensitization to the hapten diphenylcyclopropenone (DPC). The receptors come from a man aged 40-49 years with alopecia areata. Some clones in this sample may be carry-over from other donors' samples.

This clonotype was seen ten or more times. This chain connects TRBV20-1 to TRBJ2-3; 10 bases are shared with TRBD2. Germline V CDR1 and CDR2: DFQATT, SNEGSKA (reference sequence). The V segment lost 1 base and the J segment 1 base; nucleotides outside the gene matches: 11. CDR3 length equals 18 residues. In nucleotides, the CDR3 is TGCAGTGCTAGAGGGACTAGCGGAATTCTAGGGGGCACAGATACGCAGTATTTT. It yields the protein CSARGTSGILGGTDTQYF.

The chain couples TRBV6-5 to TRBJ2-1; 10 nucleotides line up with TRBD2. After removal of 6 bases from V and 8 bases from J, the junction contained 13 bases not matched to a gene. Germline CDR1 reads MNHEY; CDR2 reads SVGAGI. CDR3 length: 16 amino acids. CDR3 amino acids: CASSPVGAGGADEQFF. CDR3 in DNA: TGTGCCAGCAGCCCCGTTGGAGCGGGAGGGGCAGATGAGCAGTTCTTC.

The rearrangement links TRBV7-2 to TRBJ2-7; the D gene is possibly TRBD1 (6 bases). CDR1 and CDR2 from the germline V gene are SGHTA and FQGNSA. The CDR3 consists of 14 residues. V was cut by 7 bases and J by 0 bases, with 13 bases left in between. Here the CDR3 reads CASTEGVLSYEQYF. In nucleotides, the CDR3 is TGTGCCAGCACCGAGGGGGTTCTCTCCTACGAGCAGTACTTC.

In this sample, this clonotype turned up many times. This sequence joins TRBV6-2 or TRBV6-3 and TRBJ2-6, with D tentatively TRBD1 (9 bases). Trimming cost V 3 bases and J 2 bases, with 17 bases left between them. The V gene's germline CDR1 is MNHEY and CDR2 SVGEGT. The CDR3 is 18 residues long. The CDR3 coding sequence is TGTGCCAGCAGTTATAGCGGGACAGGGATACCTGGGGCCAACGTCCTGACTTTC. Amino acids: CASSYSGTGIPGANVLTF.

A few counts support this clonotype. The rearrangement joins TRBV27 to TRBJ2-7; 7 bases match TRBD1. The CDR3 has 17 amino acids. Germline CDR1 is MNHEY and CDR2 is SMNVEV (reference sequence). V lost 2 bases, J lost 3 bases, and 13 bases stayed unmatched. CDR3 region: CASSLLHSGTAHYEQYF. The CDR3 bases are TGTGCCAGCAGTTTACTCCATTCAGGGACAGCCCACTACGAGCAGTACTTC.

This clonotype has only a few counts. The CDR3 region is CASSPHLVGSNYGYTF. The CDR3 DNA is TGTGCCAGCAGCCCCCACTTAGTGGGATCCAACTATGGCTACACCTTC. The genes are TRBV11-2 and TRBJ1-2; no clear D gene. V shed 5 bases and J shed 2 bases, with 18 bases lying between them. This CDR3 comprises 16 residues. The V gene's germline CDR1 is SGHAT and CDR2 FQNNGV.

This clonotype has only a few counts. The chain joins TRBV19 to TRBJ2-1, with TRBD2 matching 9 bases. CDR3 size: 15 residues. The germline V gene has CDR1 LNHDA and CDR2 SQIVND (reference sequence). V lost 7 bases, J lost 2 bases, and 6 bases stayed unmatched. The CDR3 sequence is CASMISGSPYNEQFF. In nucleotides, the CDR3 is TGTGCCAGTATGATTAGCGGGAGTCCCTACAATGAGCAGTTCTTC.

This clonotype was seen a handful of times. This chain uses TRBV5-1 with TRBJ2-1; D might be TRBD1 (6 bases). The germline gives CDR1 SGHRS, CDR2 YFSETQ. The V and J ends lost 0 bases and 10 bases respectively, with 14 bases between them. There are 14 residues in the CDR3. CDR3 region: CASSLDPGAREQFF. The CDR3 bases are TGCGCCAGCAGCTTGGATCCAGGGGCTAGGGAGCAGTTCTTC.

This clonotype was detected many times. The chain links TRBV6-5 to TRBJ1-1; D remains ambiguous. V lost 6 bases to trimming and J lost 8 bases, with 10 bases between them. The germline V gene encodes CDR1 MNHEY and CDR2 SVGAGI. This CDR3 contains 11 residues. CDR3 nucleotide sequence: TGTGCCAGCAGCTCCGAGAGGGAAGCTTTCTTT. Translated, it gives CASSSEREAFF.

This clonotype was detected only once. V usage is TRBV6-1 and J usage is TRBJ1-5; D gene ambiguous. The CDR3 contains 14 residues. Trimming left V 1 base short and J 2 bases short, with 6 bases between. The germline V gene has CDR1 MNHNS and CDR2 SASEGT. CDR3 nucleotides: TGTGCCAGCAGTGAAGGGTTGCGCAATCAGCCCCAGCATTTT. Protein product: CASSEGLRNQPQHF.

About this clonotype itself: A clone one base away is much larger, so this may be a read error. V is TRBV7-2 and J is TRBJ1-3; D is perhaps TRBD1 (5 bases). The V end lost 2 bases, the J end lost 0 bases, and 11 bases lay between the germline ends. Germline CDR1 and CDR2: SGHTA and FQGNSA. The length of the CDR3 is 16 residues. Here the CDR3 DNA reads TGTGCCAGCAGCTTATTAGGGACGTCCTCTGGAAACACCATATATTTT. It translates to CASSLLGTSSGNTIYF.

This clonotype was detected only a few times. The rearrangement uses TRBV5-1 and TRBJ1-2, with 11 bases that match TRBD1. Germline CDR1 SGHRS, CDR2 YFSETQ. CDR3 length: 15 residues. Trimming at V came to 3 bases and at J to 4 bases, leaving 5 bases not matched to a gene. CDR3 nucleotide sequence: TGCGCCAGCAGCTCCCGGACAGGGGGCAGCTATGGCTACACCTTC. Encoded protein: CASSSRTGGSYGYTF.

The rearrangement uses TRBV7-2 and TRBJ2-1; D ambiguous. From germline, CDR1 is SGHTA and CDR2 FQGNSA. The CDR3 totals 16 residues. The V gene lost 1 base and the J gene lost 0 bases, with 10 bases spanning the gap. The CDR3 region is CASSLGTFPSYNEQFF. As DNA, the CDR3 is TGTGCCAGCAGCTTAGGAACATTCCCCTCCTACAATGAGCAGTTCTTC.

The chain combines TRBV15 with TRBJ1-5; no reliable D call. V lost 0 bases, J lost 4 bases, and 10 bases lay in between. This CDR3 spans 15 amino acids. The germline CDR1 and CDR2 sequences are LNHNV and YYDKDF (reference sequence). CDR3 sequence (DNA): TGTGCCACCAGCAGAGATTTCGTGCAGAATCAGCCCCAGCATTTT. Its translation: CATSRDFVQNQPQHF. Drawing the rest from reference TRBV15 and TRBJ1-5, the complete variable domain is DAMVIQNPRYQVTQFGKPVTLSCSQTLNHNVMYWYQQKSSQAPKLLFHYYDKDFNNEADTPDNFQSRRPNTSFCFLDIRSPGLGDTAMYLCATSRDFVQNQPQHFGDGTRLSIL.

This clonotype has a count of ten or more. The chain carries TRBV7-2 and TRBJ2-1, with 14 bases identical to TRBD2. V trimming: 5 bases; J trimming: 8 bases; junction bases outside the gene matches: 5. The CDR3 spans 15 residues. Germline values: CDR1 SGHTA, CDR2 FQGNSA. The CDR3 DNA sequence: TGTGCCAGCAGCCCGGGACTAGCGGGAGCAGATGAGCAGTTCTTC. Protein product: CASSPGLAGADEQFF.

Only a few counts were recorded for this clonotype. The V call is TRBV28, the J call TRBJ2-5; 9 bases are a match to TRBD2. The length of the CDR3 is 13 residues. Germline values: CDR1 MDHEN, CDR2 SYDVKM. The J segment lost 5 bases and the V segment lost 5 bases, leaving 3 bases of the junction unmatched. The CDR3 sequence is CASSGGRVETQYF. CDR3 sequence (DNA): TGTGCCAGCAGTGGCGGGAGGGTGGAGACCCAGTACTTC. The variable domain in full, with the rest retrieved from reference TRBV28 and TRBJ2-5, is DVKVTQSSRYLVKRTGEKVFLECVQDMDHENMFWYRQDPGLGLRLIYFSYDVKMKEKGDIPEGYSVSREKKERFSLILESASTNQTSMYLCASSGGRVETQYFGPGTRLLVL.

This clonotype was found a few times. CDR3 sequence: CSARDFERYNEQFF. The DNA for the CDR3 is TGCAGTGCTAGAGATTTCGAGCGGTACAATGAGCAGTTCTTC. The chain recombines TRBV20-1 with TRBJ2-1; D perhaps matches TRBD2 (5 bases). Germline V gives CDR1 DFQATT, CDR2 SNEGSKA (reference sequence). The CDR3 has 14 amino acids. V was clipped by 0 bases and J by 4 bases, with 10 bases between them.

The rearrangement joins TRBV12-3 or TRBV12-4 to TRBJ2-5; D is tentatively TRBD1 or TRBD2 (5 bases each). The CDR3 loop spans 15 amino acids. The V and J ends lost 3 bases and 5 bases respectively, with 16 bases between them. CDR3 sequence (DNA): TGTGCCAGCAGTTTTCAGGGACCCTTAGGGGAGACCCAGTACTTC. It codes for CASSFQGPLGETQYF.

A few counts support this clonotype. The V gene is TRBV7-9, the J gene TRBJ2-7, with D perhaps being TRBD1 or TRBD2 (5 bases each). In germline, CDR1 is SEHNR, CDR2 FQNEAQ (reference sequence). V was clipped by 1 base and J by 0 bases, with 16 bases between them. The CDR3 has 17 amino acids. The CDR3 DNA reads as TGTGCCAGCAGCTTAGACGGGGCCCTAGGACTCTCCTACGAGCAGTACTTC. Translation: CASSLDGALGLSYEQYF.

The rearrangement links TRBV19 to TRBJ1-2, with TRBD1 matching over 7 bases. Germline values: CDR1 LNHDA, CDR2 SQIVND (reference sequence). The V segment lost 3 bases and the J segment 4 bases; nucleotides outside the gene matches: 2. The CDR3 is 13 amino acids. CDR3 sequence: CASSIGTVYGYTF. For the CDR3, the DNA is TGTGCCAGTAGTATCGGGACAGTCTATGGCTACACCTTC.